What follows is one T cell receptor (beta chain) and its context. The specificity of this receptor is unknown. No base quality values were provided; no much bigger clone lies one nucleotide off. The cohort comprised 666 healthy bone marrow donors. At the time of sampling, all cohort members were nominally healthy, though unrecorded immune exposures were likely present. The donor tested CMV seronegative, placing the donor among the 350 to 400 seronegative members of the cohort. Each donor provided a peripheral blood sample, and peripheral blood mononuclear cells were used for TCR beta sequencing. Genomic DNA was extracted from the blood cell samples with the Qiagen DNeasy Blood Extraction Kit. The sample belongs to a study of cytomegalovirus exposure and HLA in healthy donors (dated by TCRdb to 2015 to 2018). Concerning the study at large: An earlier analysis of roughly 570 of the donors reported 250 to 350 Gb of sequence data and around 100 million unique TCR beta sequences obtained from about 180 million T cells. Roughly 320 gigabases of sequencing data and approximately 92 million unique TCR sequences made up an early release that covered over 550 HLA-typed donors. Of the roughly 400 genotyped donors, 75% to 85% were placed in the genetic ancestry cluster associated with self-reported Caucasian donors. The aim of the study was to test whether cataloging public T cell receptors could identify signatures of past pathogen exposure. Using immunosequencing, the study profiled T cell repertoires from 550 to 750 subjects and related those repertoires to cytomegalovirus serostatus. In addition to the first cohort of 666 subjects, a separate validation cohort of 100 to 150 different subjects was used. The study combined high-throughput TCR immunosequencing, statistical association of individual TCRs with disease status, and machine learning to predict cytomegalovirus infection status. A later analysis re-analyzed previously published TCR beta repertoires from several hundred donors and added high-resolution HLA genotyping to study TCR occurrence patterns. The later analysis used no new phenotypic data to find candidate immune exposures, relying instead on TCR beta sequences and their occurrence across donors. An earlier analysis of approximately 630 of the donors applied high-throughput TCR beta sequencing to assess whether each TCR beta V gene segment acted as functional or pseudogenic. Alongside the repertoire data, information on donor age, sex, ethnicity and CMV serostatus was compiled. A later genetic analysis took genome-wide SNP genotypes for about three fifths of the 666 donors and used that subset as a discovery cohort. All discovery cohort repertoires had been generated using a single sequencing platform. HLA typing covered class I and class II loci at four-digit resolution. The number of typed donors differed by locus: about 620-640 for A, B, C, DRB1 and DQB1; 500 to 550 for DQA1; over 600 for DPA1; and 400 to 480 for DPB1. About five DR-DQ haplotypes were treated as single units for association and clustering because of strong linkage in the cohort. Among almost 400 genotyped donors of the cohort, an average of roughly 240,000 unique TCR beta nucleotide sequences were sequenced per donor, roughly 20% of them non-productive.

Library preparation used the immunoSEQ multiplex PCR assay. A mixture of 60 forward primers for TCR Vbeta segments and 13 reverse primers for TCR Jbeta segments was used in the multiplex PCR. The CDR3 region of rearranged TCR beta genes was amplified from genomic DNA with a multiplex PCR assay. On the Illumina HiSeq System, the amplified TCR beta libraries were sequenced as 87-base-pair reads. As for how the authors treated the data: A later analysis tallied 75 million to 95 million unique TCR beta chains across the 666 repertoires, and approximately 12 million of those chains were shared by two or more donors. A nearest-neighbor algorithm error-corrected the raw reads and collapsed the reads into unique sequences, merging closely related sequences to remove PCR and sequencing errors. Alignment of CDR3 sequences to IMGT reference sequences was used to assign V, D and J gene segments. For a sequence to be retained, a match of at least six nucleotides was required to both a V gene segment and a J gene segment. A rearrangement counted as productive if the CDR3 had no stop codons and remained in frame with V and J, and every other rearrangement counted as non-productive. Following IMGT convention, CDR3 was defined as the stretch from the second conserved V-encoded cysteine to the conserved J-encoded phenylalanine. In an earlier analysis of 500 to 650 of the donors, sequences lacking an unambiguous match to a single V gene segment were excluded. In an earlier analysis of approximately 590 of the donors, V segments were called functional above 56.7% productive rearrangements and were called segregating when the between-donor standard deviation exceeded 5%. A statistical classification framework was developed to diagnose cytomegalovirus status using the catalog of TCR beta chain sequences. A later analysis assigned V and J genes by comparing TCR nucleotide sequences with IMGT/GENE-DB human TR gene sequences. The TCRdist pipeline was used in a later analysis to assign CDR3 sequences and most-parsimonious VDJ recombination scenarios. A later analysis defined each TCR beta chain by its CDR3 amino acid sequence plus V-gene family, and excluded reads lacking a unique V-gene family. To address suspected cross-contamination and a sequencing artifact, a later analysis removed approximately 590 highly shared, low-generation-probability nucleotide sequences. In a later analysis, a clonal expansion index was calculated for each public chain from normalized within-repertoire ranks of inferred template counts. A later analysis computed generation probabilities with a VDJ recombination model fitted to out-of-frame rearrangements, and checked the results against IGoR. In a later analysis, hypergeometric tests were used to score TCR-TCR, TCR-HLA and TCR-CMV co-occurrence, with a repertoire-size bias correction applied to TCR pairs. To estimate false discovery rates, a later analysis permuted the HLA or CMV assignments 20 times. In a later analysis, co-occurring TCRs were grouped using DBSCAN, with TCRdist sequence similarity added in when clustering inside HLA-allele-positive subsets. Repertoires with fewer than 30,000 or more than 120,000 public chains, plus five repertoires with anomalous nucleotide sharing, were excluded from co-occurrence clustering. In its TCRdb copy, this immuneACCESS table keeps in-frame sequences only and misses some clones. Where compared with another copy, unresolved V genes explain less than half of these, and the others have no known cause. That table supplies the V and J calls and clone size; D and trimming were determined from the DNA. The sample table lists just under 45,000 clones, 45% to 60% of them with a count of one. The leading ten clones occupy roughly 5.6% of the sample.

The full study reports these points: The earlier analysis of nearly 600 of the donors excluded fewer than 20 rarely observed V segments, including chromosome 9 orphons, because counts were too low. According to a later analysis, TCR association rates differed among HLA loci, with DRB1 alleles showing the most associated TCRs and HLA-C alleles showing the fewest. The presence/absence analyses assumed that sequencing depth was roughly uniform across donors, and that assumption may not be true. Because HLA typing was missing for some donors at each locus, association tests included only the typed subset. The cohort was sequenced for TCR beta chains only, and without alpha or paired-chain data the features that could be detected were limited. Compared with the approximately 720-donor mean, donors in an Asian-associated ancestry cluster had fewer N-insertions in productive TCRs, according to a later genetic analysis. A further reported finding was that TCR beta sequences accurately predicted the HLA-A and HLA-B alleles for most subjects in the first cohort. A later analysis found that most CMV-associated TCR beta chains appeared HLA-restricted, with HLA associations seemingly driven largely by CMV exposure. Correlated functional status among segregating V segments might reflect linkage disequilibrium, but an unknown experimental factor could not be ruled out. According to the authors, the approach could potentially be generalized to other disease states and immunological phenotypes. In a later analysis, HLA-associated TCR beta chains were found to be more clonally expanded and to have lower generation probabilities than equally common non-associated chains. According to a later analysis, parvovirus B19, influenza, CMV and Epstein-Barr virus appeared linked to several top co-occurrence clusters. Most TCR sequences were seen in very few donors, while some public TCRs were found in many individuals. Assigning TCR associations to individual alleles was difficult when HLA alleles, especially DR and DQ, strongly co-occurred. A few of the identified cytomegalovirus-associated TCR beta chains were confirmed in vitro to be specific for cytomegalovirus antigens. In a later analysis, 16,951 TCR beta sequences were associated with specific HLA alleles at a false discovery rate of 0.05. Broadly in line with IMGT annotations, most TCR beta V segments showed up in productive rearrangements about 87% or about 30% of the time in an earlier analysis of about 500 of the donors. V-gene and J-gene trimming of TCR beta chains was associated with a missense DCLRE1C variant in a later genetic analysis, and the association was replicated in an independent cohort. A cluster of highly shared sequence variants was judged likely to represent a technical artifact of the sequencing pipeline. The only immune exposure information available for the cohort was CMV serostatus. In both the original and validation cohorts, the classifier was reported to diagnose cytomegalovirus status with high specificity and sensitivity. The study gave a list of some 150 TCR beta chains associated with cytomegalovirus.

This TCR came from a man aged 55 to 70 in good health and CMV-seronegative. The sample consisted of PBMCs.

This receptor carries the CDR3 CASSYLPGRSTEAFF. The DNA is TGTGCCAGCAGTTACTTGCCAGGGAGGAGCACTGAAGCTTTCTTT. The receptor chain draws on TRBV6-5 and TRBJ1-1; a weak D assignment points to TRBD1 (5 bases agree). CDR1 MNHEY and CDR2 SVGAGI are derived from the germline V gene. V was cut back by 1 base and J by 4 bases, leaving a gap of 13 bases between them. There are 15 amino acids in the CDR3, from cysteine to phenylalanine inclusive. Only CDR3 DNA is held: 45 bases, read in frame from base 1.